These 27 T cell receptor beta chains were all obtained from the same sample, sequenced in a study of blood T cells in healthy people across ages. Using a J-beta primer mix together with a sample-barcoded 5' primer, a second PCR was run for roughly 7 to 12 cycles. In TCRdb, the 5' RACE reads were re-called with MiXCR into one record per CDR3 protein. The sample includes approximately 1.5 million distinct CDR3 sequences, roughly 32% of them seen just once. Sequenced sample: blood. The receptors derive from a woman aged 25 to 45 in good health.

V usage is TRBV6-1 and J usage is TRBJ2-5, with 7 nucleotides matching TRBD1. The CDR3 has 12 amino acids. CDR1 is MNHNS and CDR2 is SASEGT in the germline V gene. V trimming: 7 bases; J trimming: 5 bases; junction bases outside the gene matches: 4. CDR3 region: CASTLQGETQYF. CDR3 coding DNA: TGTGCCAGCACTCTACAGGGGGAGACCCAGTACTTC.

This rearrangement joins TRBV20-1 to TRBJ1-1; possible D gene TRBD1, 5 bases. The germline gives CDR1 DFQATT, CDR2 SNEGSKA (reference sequence). CDR3 length equals 12 residues. V gave up 7 bases and J gave up 4 bases, with 13 bases separating them. CDR3 sequence reads: CSVRPRGTEAFF. The DNA for the CDR3 is TGCAGTGTCAGGCCTAGGGGCACTGAAGCTTTCTTT.

V is TRBV28 and J is TRBJ2-7, with TRBD2 matching 8 bases. J was trimmed by 3 bases and V by 3 bases; bases with no gene match: 4. Germline CDR1 is MDHEN and CDR2 is SYDVKM. CDR3 length: 14 residues. CDR3 sequence (DNA): TGTGCCAGCAGTTTTAGCGGGACAATCTACGAGCAGTACTTC. This translates into CASSFSGTIYEQYF. The full variable domain, completed using reference TRBV28 and TRBJ2-7, is DVKVTQSSRYLVKRTGEKVFLECVQDMDHENMFWYRQDPGLGLRLIYFSYDVKMKEKGDIPEGYSVSREKKERFSLILESASTNQTSMYLCASSFSGTIYEQYFGPGTRLTVT.

The table lists this clonotype with a few counts. The chain employs TRBV6-5 and TRBJ1-2; D not resolved. Germline assignment: CDR1 MNHEY and CDR2 SVGAGI. The V and J ends lost 7 bases and 5 bases respectively, with 8 bases between them. The CDR3 extends over 11 amino acids. CDR3 DNA: TGTGCCAGCATTACCTCGTATGGCTACACCTTC. It translates to CASITSYGYTF.

This chain links TRBV6-1 with TRBJ2-7; 11 bases match TRBD2. Germline trimming cut 3 bases from V and 1 base from J; bases unmatched to any gene: 2. CDR3 length: 15 residues. Per the germline V gene, CDR1 is MNHNS and CDR2 is SASEGT. CDR3 residues: CASSDSGGASYEQYF. As DNA, the CDR3 is TGTGCCAGCAGTGATAGCGGGGGGGCTTCCTACGAGCAGTACTTC.

V and J are TRBV28 and TRBJ2-3, with 13 nucleotides matching TRBD2. The CDR3 sequence is 18 residues long. With 1 base clipped from V and 2 bases from J, the junction kept 6 bases outside the gene matches. Germline V lookup: CDR1 MDHEN, CDR2 SYDVKM. CDR3 amino acids: CASSLYRTSGGFTDTQYF. Here the CDR3 DNA reads TGTGCCAGCAGTTTATACAGGACTAGCGGGGGATTCACAGATACGCAGTATTTT.

This clonotype has a handful of counts. This sequence joins TRBV5-8 and TRBJ1-1, with D unresolved. Germline V gene data show CDR1 as SGHTS and CDR2 as YDEGEE. The CDR3 has 14 residues. The V and J ends lost 6 bases and 4 bases respectively, with 16 bases between them. In nucleotides, the CDR3 is TGTGCCAGCACCTGGACGGTACTCGGCACTGAAGCTTTCTTT. This codes for CASTWTVLGTEAFF. Variable domain in full (rest from reference TRBV5-8 and TRBJ1-1): EAGVTQSPTHLIKTRGQQATLRCSPISGHTSVYWYQQALGLGLQFLLWYDEGEERNRGNFPPRFSGRQFPNYSSELNVNALELEDSALYLCASTWTVLGTEAFFGQGTRLTVV.

V usage is TRBV15 and J usage is TRBJ1-5, with no clear D. Trimming stripped 0 bases from V and 7 bases from J, with 7 bases between. Germline CDR1 is LNHNV and CDR2 is YYDKDF (reference sequence). This CDR3 has 13 amino acids. CDR3 sequence: CATSRDKGQPQHF. CDR3 DNA sequence: TGTGCCACCAGCAGAGATAAGGGCCAGCCCCAGCATTTT.

This rearrangement joins TRBV20-1 to TRBJ2-7; D is perhaps TRBD1 or TRBD2 (5 bases each). V lost 2 bases, J lost 7 bases, and 18 bases lay in between. The CDR3 has 14 residues. Germline V CDR1 and CDR2: DFQATT, SNEGSKA (reference sequence). CDR3 DNA: TGCAGTGCTAGATTAGGGACGAGGAACAAGGAGCAGTACTTC. It specifies CSARLGTRNKEQYF.

The chain is built from TRBV5-1 and TRBJ2-3; 8 nucleotides line up with TRBD2. The trim removed 3 bases at V and 4 bases at J, leaving 7 bases unmatched. The CDR3 spans 15 residues. Per germline, CDR1 SGHRS and CDR2 YFSETQ. The CDR3 bases are TGCGCCAGCAGCTGGAGCGGGGGCTACGCAGATACGCAGTATTTT. Translated, it gives CASSWSGGYADTQYF.

The chain is built from TRBV10-2 and TRBJ1-2; 7 bases are shared with TRBD1. The CDR3 consists of 13 residues. V dropped 10 bases and J dropped 6; count of bases not matched to a gene: 11. CDR1 and CDR2 (germline): WSHSY, SAAADI. CDR3 sequence: CATTADRLDGYTF. The CDR3 DNA reads TGCGCCACCACCGCGGACAGGCTCGATGGCTACACCTTC.

This clonotype occurred a few times. The chain has TRBV7-2 and TRBJ2-3, with D possibly being TRBD1 or TRBD2 (5 bases each). Between the trimmed V and J ends, which lost 2 bases and 7 bases, there was a span of 10 bases. The CDR3 covers 13 residues. Germline CDR1 reads SGHTA; CDR2 reads FQGNSA. The CDR3 spells CASSLFSGHTQYF. As DNA, the CDR3 is TGTGCCAGCAGCTTATTTTCGGGACATACGCAGTATTTT.

This clonotype occurred many times. This rearrangement joins TRBV7-9 to TRBJ1-2, with 9 nucleotides matching TRBD1. Germline-derived CDR1 and CDR2 are SEHNR and FQNEAQ (reference sequence). The CDR3 sequence is 14 residues long. V lost 6 bases to trimming and J lost 4 bases; unmatched junction nucleotides: 6. CDR3 loop: CASSSGTGIYGYTF. Written as DNA, the CDR3 is TGTGCCAGCAGTTCCGGGACAGGGATCTATGGCTACACCTTC.

In its sample, this clonotype was seen a few times. CDR3 in amino acids: CASSFPGLNTEAFF. Written as DNA, the CDR3 is TGTGCCAGCAGCTTCCCAGGGTTGAACACTGAAGCTTTCTTT. The V call is TRBV5-6, the J call TRBJ1-1; perhaps TRBD1 as D (5 bases). The CDR3 consists of 14 residues. V dropped 2 bases and J dropped 0 bases, with 8 bases sitting between them. From germline, CDR1 is SGHDT and CDR2 YYEEEE.

This clonotype was seen only a few times. The rearrangement uses TRBV5-1 and TRBJ2-7; 8 bases are a match to TRBD2. V was clipped by 1 base and J by 5 bases; unmatched bases: 8. This CDR3 is 15 amino acids long. Germline V gives CDR1 SGHRS, CDR2 YFSETQ. CDR3 coding DNA: TGCGCCAGCAGCTTGACTTCCCCGGGGGGGGACGAGCAGTACTTC. Its protein is CASSLTSPGGDEQYF.

V and J are TRBV5-6 and TRBJ2-7; D not resolved. The CDR3 runs 13 residues. Trimming left V 7 bases short and J 2 bases short, with 13 bases between. Germline loops: CDR1 SGHDT, CDR2 YYEEEE. In DNA, the CDR3 is TGTGCCAGCTTCCGAGGCGAAACCTACGAGCAGTACTTC. Translating gives CASFRGETYEQYF.

This clonotype appeared a few times. The V and J genes are TRBV6-6 and TRBJ2-4, with 7 nucleotides matching TRBD2. V lost 6 bases to trimming and J lost 9 bases; unmatched junction nucleotides: 8. Germline V gene data show CDR1 as MNHNY and CDR2 as SVGAGI (reference sequence). This CDR3 spans 13 amino acids. The CDR3 loop is CASSDNTGGIQYF. CDR3 DNA sequence: TGTGCCAGCAGCGACAACACGGGGGGCATTCAGTACTTC.

The rearrangement links TRBV27 to TRBJ2-3; no clear D gene. This CDR3 has 13 residues. Trimming cost V 3 bases and J 0 bases, with 4 bases left between them. Germline lookup yields CDR1 MNHEY and CDR2 SMNVEV (reference sequence). CDR3: CASSFWSTDTQYF. The CDR3 coding sequence is TGTGCCAGCAGTTTCTGGAGCACAGATACGCAGTATTTT.

This clonotype has only a few counts. The V call is TRBV20-1, the J call TRBJ1-2, with TRBD1 identical over 7 bases. Per germline, CDR1 DFQATT and CDR2 SNEGSKA (reference sequence). CDR3 size: 15 residues. Trimming took 1 base from V and 3 from J; bases not matched to a gene: 8. The CDR3 bases are TGCAGTGCTAGAGCCCTGTCCGGGACAGACTATGGCTACACCTTC. This encodes CSARALSGTDYGYTF.

This chain joins TRBV20-1 and TRBJ2-3; D gene unclear. V dropped 3 bases and J dropped 0 bases, with 13 bases sitting between them. Germline V gene sequence: CDR1 DFQATT, CDR2 SNEGSKA (reference sequence). There are 15 residues in the CDR3. The CDR3 nucleotides read TGCAGTGCTAGTCTGAGGTCGGCGAGCACAGATACGCAGTATTTT. This encodes CSASLRSASTDTQYF.

With respect to this clonotype: A read error is likely, as this CDR3 ends without the conserved phenylalanine or tryptophan. The V call is TRBV4-1, the J call TRBJ1-5, with no clear D. The V end was cut by 0 bases, the J end by 3 bases, with 15 bases between. The CDR3 spans 17 residues. CDR1 MGHRA and CDR2 YSYEKL come from the germline V gene. CDR3 DNA sequence: TGCGCCAGCAGCCAAGATGGGTTCGGCCCCCCCAATCAGCCCCAGCATGTT. Protein product: CASSQDGFGPPNQPQHV.

CDR3 in amino acids: CASSGLVSNQPQHF. The CDR3 DNA sequence: TGTGCCAGCAGCGGACTGGTCAGCAATCAGCCCCAGCATTTT. The chain couples TRBV7-3 to TRBJ1-5, with D hard to call. Trimming stripped 5 bases from V and 1 base from J, with 9 bases between. The CDR3 consists of 14 residues. Germline assignment: CDR1 SGHTA and CDR2 FQGTGA.

This clonotype has only a few counts. The chain recombines TRBV5-1 with TRBJ1-2, with a possible D match to TRBD1 (5 bases). V was pared by 0 bases and J by 2 bases, with 11 bases between. The CDR3 extends over 15 amino acids. The germline gives CDR1 SGHRS, CDR2 YFSETQ. The CDR3 loop reads CASSLVGGTNYGYTF. CDR3 DNA sequence: TGCGCCAGCAGCTTGGTCGGGGGTACCAACTATGGCTACACCTTC. Full variable domain (remainder filled in from reference TRBV5-1 and TRBJ1-2): KAGVTQTPRYLIKTRGQQVTLSCSPISGHRSVSWYQQTPGQGLQFLFEYFSETQRNKGNFPGRFSGRQFSNSRSEMNVSTLELGDSALYLCASSLVGGTNYGYTFGSGTRLTVV.

The chain has TRBV6-1 and TRBJ2-7; 7 positions match TRBD2. The CDR3 length is 16 residues. The germline gives CDR1 MNHNS, CDR2 SASEGT. The V gene end was trimmed by 1 base and the J gene end by 0 bases; junction bases not matched to a gene: 6. The CDR3 nucleotides are TGTGCCAGCAGTGAAGGAGGGCTAGCGGCCTCCTACGAGCAGTACTTC. It specifies CASSEGGLAASYEQYF.

The sample holds many counts of this clonotype. The chain couples TRBV4-2 to TRBJ2-7, with D possibly TRBD1 on 6 matching bases. Trimming removed 0 bases at V and 7 bases at J, with 16 bases between. CDR3 size: 15 residues. Germline values: CDR1 LGHNA, CDR2 YNFKEQ. The CDR3 DNA follows: TGTGCCAGCAGCCAAGATCCCGACCCAAGGGGGGAGCAGTACTTC. Translating gives CASSQDPDPRGEQYF.

The chain couples TRBV6-2 or TRBV6-3 to TRBJ1-6; 7 bases are a match to TRBD1. Trimming cost V 4 bases and J 7 bases; bases outside gene matches: 4. Germline loops: CDR1 MNHEY, CDR2 SVGEGT. The CDR3 runs to 14 residues. CDR3 region: CASSFRDRNSPLHF. In DNA, the CDR3 is TGTGCCAGCAGTTTCCGGGACAGAAATTCACCCCTCCACTTT.

There are a few counts of this clonotype. The chain combines TRBV20-1 with TRBJ1-2; 7 bases map to TRBD1. The germline V gene has CDR1 DFQATT and CDR2 SNEGSKA (reference sequence). The CDR3 is made up of 12 amino acids. V lost 6 bases and J lost 4; bases outside the gene matches: 5. The CDR3 coding sequence is TGCAGTGCGGCGACAGGGATCTATGGCTACACCTTC. Translating gives CSAATGIYGYTF.